These T cell receptor beta chains were read from a single sample in a study of cytomegalovirus exposure and HLA in healthy donors. Clones were read by immunoSEQ multiplex PCR, and TCRdb kept only the in-frame ones, dropping some. The profile covers approximately 260,000 clones, with 80% to 90% appearing a single time and about 2% taken by the ten largest. The sequencing input was PBMCs. These receptors were taken from a middle-aged woman in good health and CMV-seropositive. CDR3s include the opening cysteine and the closing phenylalanine or tryptophan. A D gene is named only where the DNA matches it firmly. Clone sizes are given selectively: once, few, many, or a class where the clone is expanded.

clone_size cdr3_length j_call v_call d_call cdr3_aa
once 14 TRBJ1-1 TRBV6-5 . CASSYSYGGREAFF
few 14 TRBJ2-1 TRBV7-9 . CASSLAGIPNEQFF
once 15 TRBJ2-2 TRBV7-8 . CASSLGQGNTGELFF
. 14 TRBJ2-4 TRBV4-1 . CASSLDSAKNIQYF
. 12 TRBJ1-1 TRBV6-5 . CASSYSAGEAFF
. 14 TRBJ2-1 TRBV28 . CASRRESRTDEQFF
. 16 TRBJ1-2 TRBV7-2 TRBD1 CASSSHSTGGDYGYTF
. 15 TRBJ1-5 TRBV28 TRBD1 CASSMTGAGNQPQHF
. 19 TRBJ1-6 TRBV27 . CASSFNYPTFSSYNSPLHF
. 14 TRBJ2-1 TRBV7-8 TRBD1 CASSSGTGYNEQFF
. 15 TRBJ2-5 TRBV15 . CATSREGLLQETQYF
. 15 TRBJ2-1 TRBV13 TRBD2 CASSQPGLAGVEQFF
. 17 TRBJ2-3 TRBV29-1 . CSVEDGGRGGDTDTQYF
. 15 TRBJ2-1 TRBV19 TRBD2 CASSTGLAGNNEQFF
. 18 TRBJ2-2 TRBV19 . CASSIRSSGGSNTGELFF
few 12 TRBJ1-1 TRBV6-6 TRBD1 CASRPTGSEAFF
. 16 TRBJ2-1 TRBV6-1 . CASSDETGQAYNEQFF
few 15 TRBJ1-2 TRBV25-1 TRBD1 CASSDTLDRGVGYTF
once 15 TRBJ1-3 TRBV5-4 TRBD1 CASSLGGDSGNTIYF
. 14 TRBJ1-4 TRBV7-9 TRBD1 CASSHRGTNEKLFF
. 13 TRBJ1-1 TRBV7-6 TRBD1 CASSLESTGRAFF
. 13 TRBJ2-1 TRBV10-3 TRBD2 CAIRLAGVNEQFF
. 16 TRBJ2-7 TRBV6-5 TRBD2 CASSYSIGGGAYEQYF
. 14 TRBJ2-1 TRBV30 . CAWTRPATGNEQFF
. 19 TRBJ2-6 TRBV4-3 TRBD1 CASSQEPPGQQSGANVLTF
. 13 TRBJ2-3 TRBV18 . CASCLVGTDTQYF
. 14 TRBJ1-1 TRBV18 . CASSFSGGNTEAFF
. 21 TRBJ2-1 TRBV7-6 TRBD1 CASSLFTPHIVTGVGHNEQFF
once 15 TRBJ2-1 TRBV6-6 TRBD2 CASSYLAGTRNEQFF
. 15 TRBJ2-7 TRBV27 TRBD1 CASWNRDRIPYEQYF
. 15 TRBJ1-1 TRBV6-5 . CASSSPQGLNTEAFF
. 14 TRBJ1-2 TRBV28 . CASSTSQGNSGYTF
. 15 TRBJ1-5 TRBV28 TRBD1 CASSSVGQGAQPQHF
. 18 TRBJ1-1 TRBV7-2 TRBD1 CASSLLPRSTGVNTEAFF
. 17 TRBJ2-3 TRBV27 . CASSLKPTWRNTDTQYF
. 14 TRBJ2-1 TRBV5-1 . CASSSTNSYNEQFF
. 15 TRBJ1-6 TRBV27 TRBD1 CASSFGDRGNSPLHF
. 14 TRBJ2-5 TRBV7-9 . CSSSLGRTQETQYF
. 16 TRBJ2-2 TRBV4-1 TRBD2 CASNQTASGGTGELFF
. 14 TRBJ2-5 TRBV9 TRBD1 CASSPRQGGETQYF
once 11 TRBJ2-7 TRBV15 . CATSNLYEQYF
. 16 TRBJ1-5 TRBV30 . CAWSWQGWGSDQPQHF
. 16 TRBJ2-7 TRBV14 TRBD2 CASAGTGTSGTIEQYF
. 14 TRBJ2-1 TRBV6-1 TRBD2 CASSPTSGMREQFF
once 16 TRBJ2-3 TRBV29-1 TRBD2 CSVEDGLAGVQDTQYF
. 14 TRBJ2-2 TRBV7-9 . CASSPGTNTGELFF